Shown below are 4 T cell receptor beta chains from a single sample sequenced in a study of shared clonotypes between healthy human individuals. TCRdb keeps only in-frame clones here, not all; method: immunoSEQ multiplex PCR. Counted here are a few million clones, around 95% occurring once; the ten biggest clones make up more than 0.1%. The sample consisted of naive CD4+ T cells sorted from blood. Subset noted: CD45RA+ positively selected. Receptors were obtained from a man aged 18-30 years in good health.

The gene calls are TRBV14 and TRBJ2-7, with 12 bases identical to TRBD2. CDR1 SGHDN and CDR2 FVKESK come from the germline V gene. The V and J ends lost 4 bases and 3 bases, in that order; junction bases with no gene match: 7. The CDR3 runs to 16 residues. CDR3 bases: TGTGCCAGCAGCCCTTTGACTAGCGGGAGCCTCTACGAGCAGTACTTC. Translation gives CASSPLTSGSLYEQYF.

CDR3 loop: CASSARVGVEQYF. As DNA, the CDR3 is TGTGCCAGCAGCGCGAGGGTAGGGGTCGAGCAGTACTTC. The gene calls are TRBV9 and TRBJ2-7; perhaps D is TRBD1 or TRBD2 (5 bases each). The germline V gene encodes CDR1 SGDLS and CDR2 YYNGEE. V gave up 3 bases and J gave up 6 bases, with 13 bases separating them. This CDR3 has 13 residues. Drawing the rest from reference TRBV9 and TRBJ2-7, the complete variable domain is DSGVTQTPKHLITATGQRVTLRCSPRSGDLSVYWYQQSLDQGLQFLIQYYNGEERAKGNILERFSAQQFPDLHSELNLSSLELGDSALYFCASSARVGVEQYFGPGTRLTVT.

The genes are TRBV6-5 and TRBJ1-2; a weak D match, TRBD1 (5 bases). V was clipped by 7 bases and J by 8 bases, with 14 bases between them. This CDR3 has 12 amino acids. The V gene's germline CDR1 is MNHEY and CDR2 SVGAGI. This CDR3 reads CASTWGEEGYTF. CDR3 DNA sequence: TGTGCCAGCACCTGGGGGGAGGAGGGCTACACCTTC.

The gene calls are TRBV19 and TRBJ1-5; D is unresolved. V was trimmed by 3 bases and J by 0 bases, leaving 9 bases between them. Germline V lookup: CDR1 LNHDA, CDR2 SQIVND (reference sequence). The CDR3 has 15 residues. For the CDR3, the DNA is TGTGCCAGTAGTATTAACGGCGATAGCAATCAGCCCCAGCATTTT. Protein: CASSINGDSNQPQHF.